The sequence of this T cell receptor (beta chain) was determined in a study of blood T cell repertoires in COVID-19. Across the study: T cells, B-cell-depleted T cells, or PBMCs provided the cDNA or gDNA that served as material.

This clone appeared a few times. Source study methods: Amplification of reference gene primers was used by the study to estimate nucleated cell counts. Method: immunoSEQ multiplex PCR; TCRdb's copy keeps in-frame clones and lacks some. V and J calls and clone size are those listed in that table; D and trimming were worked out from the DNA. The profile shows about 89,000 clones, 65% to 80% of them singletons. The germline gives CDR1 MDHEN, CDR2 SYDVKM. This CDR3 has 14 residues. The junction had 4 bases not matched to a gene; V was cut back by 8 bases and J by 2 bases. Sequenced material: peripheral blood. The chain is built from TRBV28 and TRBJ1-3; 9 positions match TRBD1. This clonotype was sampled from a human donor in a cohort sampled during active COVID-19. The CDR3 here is CASLGQGAGNTIYF. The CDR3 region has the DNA TGTGCCAGCTTGGGACAGGGAGCTGGAAACACCATATATTTT.